This entry describes one T cell receptor beta chain. In the source study's methods: Amplification with reference gene primers provided the estimates of nucleated cell counts. Method: immunoSEQ multiplex PCR; TCRdb's copy keeps in-frame clones and lacks some. D and trimming come from the DNA, and the V and J calls and clone size come from that table. The sample carries under 250,000 clones, under 90% recorded once. The CDR3 is 16 amino acids. Germline values: CDR1 MGHRA, CDR2 YSYEKL. J gave up 8 bases and V 0 bases, and 10 bases lay outside the gene matches. Enrollment of patients from Seattle took place during active infection, with longitudinal follow-up. The data belong to a study of blood T cell repertoires in COVID-19. Background on the study: Sites across the United States, Italy and Spain contributed samples from acute and convalescent COVID-19. The analysed material was cDNA or gDNA that came from T cells, B-cell-depleted T cells, or PBMCs.

The receptor was derived from a man between 50 and 59 years old with COVID-19, enrolled during active disease. Material: peripheral blood. The rearrangement uses TRBV4-1 and TRBJ1-2; 9 bases are shared with TRBD1. For the CDR3, the DNA is TGCGCCAGCAGCCAAGATGTACAGGGGGCTTCGGGCGGCTACACCTTC. Its protein product is CASSQDVQGASGGYTF.